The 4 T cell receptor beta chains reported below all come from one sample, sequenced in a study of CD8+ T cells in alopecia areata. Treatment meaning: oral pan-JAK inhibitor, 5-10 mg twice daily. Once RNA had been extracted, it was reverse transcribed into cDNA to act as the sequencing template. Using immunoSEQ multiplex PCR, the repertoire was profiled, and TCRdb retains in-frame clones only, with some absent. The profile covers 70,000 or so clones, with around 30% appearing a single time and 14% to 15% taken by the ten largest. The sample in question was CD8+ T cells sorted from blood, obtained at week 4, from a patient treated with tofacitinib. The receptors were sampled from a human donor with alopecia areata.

The CDR3 region has the DNA TGTGCCTGGAGTCCACCGAGGATGGGAGGCTACACCTTC. As protein: CAWSPPRMGGYTF. The chain couples TRBV30 to TRBJ1-2; D unresolved. In germline, CDR1 is GTSNPN, CDR2 SVGIG (reference sequence). Between the trimmed V and J ends, which lost 2 bases and 8 bases, there was a span of 15 bases. This CDR3 is 13 amino acids long.

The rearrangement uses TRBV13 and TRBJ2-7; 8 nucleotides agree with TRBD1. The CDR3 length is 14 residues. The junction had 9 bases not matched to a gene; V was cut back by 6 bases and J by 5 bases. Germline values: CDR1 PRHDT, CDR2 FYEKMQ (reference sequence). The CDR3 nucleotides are TGTGCCAGCAGTGAACCCGGACAGGGTGACGAGCAGTACTTC. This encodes CASSEPGQGDEQYF.

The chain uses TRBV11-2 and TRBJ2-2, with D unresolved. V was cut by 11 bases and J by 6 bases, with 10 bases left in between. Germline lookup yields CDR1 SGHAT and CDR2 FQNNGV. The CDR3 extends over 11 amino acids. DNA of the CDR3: TGTGCCTTCCAGCAGGCCGGGGAGCTGTTTTTT. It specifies CAFQQAGELFF.

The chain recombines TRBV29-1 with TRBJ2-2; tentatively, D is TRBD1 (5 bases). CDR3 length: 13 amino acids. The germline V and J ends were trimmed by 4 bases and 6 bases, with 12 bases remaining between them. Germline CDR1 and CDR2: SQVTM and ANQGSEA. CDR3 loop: CSVVSGHAGELFF. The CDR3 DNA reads TGCAGCGTTGTTTCAGGACATGCCGGGGAGCTGTTTTTT.